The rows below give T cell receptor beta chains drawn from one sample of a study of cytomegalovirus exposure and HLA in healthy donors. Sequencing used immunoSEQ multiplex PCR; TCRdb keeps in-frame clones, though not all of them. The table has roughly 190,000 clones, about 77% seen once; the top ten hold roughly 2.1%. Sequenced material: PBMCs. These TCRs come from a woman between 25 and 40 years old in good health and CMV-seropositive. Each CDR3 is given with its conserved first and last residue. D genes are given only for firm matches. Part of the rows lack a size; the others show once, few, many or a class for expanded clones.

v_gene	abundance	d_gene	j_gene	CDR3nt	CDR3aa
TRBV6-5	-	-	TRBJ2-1	TGTGCCAGCAGTTATTGGAGGGTGGGAGACAATGAGCAGTTCTTC	CASSYWRVGDNEQFF
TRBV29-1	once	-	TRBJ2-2	TGCAGCGTTGAAGAACGGAGGCCCGGGGAGCTGTTTTTT	CSVEERRPGELFF
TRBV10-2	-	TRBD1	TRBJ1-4	TGCGCCAGCACTCGGGTTACCGGGACAGACAATGAAAAACTGTTTTTT	CASTRVTGTDNEKLFF
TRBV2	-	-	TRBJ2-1	TGTGCCAGCAGTGACGAGGGTACCTACAATGAGCAGTTCTTC	CASSDEGTYNEQFF
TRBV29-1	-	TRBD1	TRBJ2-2	TGCAGCGTTAAAATACCGGGACAGGGGGCGTATAGGGGGGACACCGGGGAGCTGTTTTTT	CSVKIPGQGAYRGDTGELFF
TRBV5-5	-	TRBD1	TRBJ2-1	TGTGCCAGCAGCTTGGGACAGGGGGCTTACAATGAGCAGTTCTTC	CASSLGQGAYNEQFF
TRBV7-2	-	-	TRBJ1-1	TGTGCCAGCAGCCTCGGACGGACTAACACTGAAGCTTTCTTT	CASSLGRTNTEAFF
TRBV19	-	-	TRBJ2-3	TGTGCCAGTAAACTTGACTCCACAGATACGCAGTATTTT	CASKLDSTDTQYF
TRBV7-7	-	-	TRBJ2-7	TGTGCCAGCAGCTTAGCTCGAGATTACGAGCAGTACTTC	CASSLARDYEQYF
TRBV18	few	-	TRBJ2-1	TGTGCCAGCTCACTAACCGTCCTAGATGGCAATGAGCAGTTCTTC	CASSLTVLDGNEQFF
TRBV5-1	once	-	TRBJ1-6	TGCGCCAGCAGCTTGTTTTTCCGGAGGAACCATTATAATTCACCCCTCCACTTT	CASSLFFRRNHYNSPLHF
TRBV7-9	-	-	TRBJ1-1	TGTGCCAGCAGCTTATTCGGGGACATGAACACTGAAGCTTTCTTT	CASSLFGDMNTEAFF
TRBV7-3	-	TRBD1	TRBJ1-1	TGTGCCAGCAGCAAGACAGGGGGCTACACTGAAGCTTTCTTT	CASSKTGGYTEAFF
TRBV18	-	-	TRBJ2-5	TGTGCCAGCTCACCGCAGAGGTCGGAAGAGACCCAGTACTTC	CASSPQRSEETQYF
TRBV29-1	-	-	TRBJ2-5	TGCAGCGCATCCGGGACACGCCAAGAGACCCAGTACTTC	CSASGTRQETQYF
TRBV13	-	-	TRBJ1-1	TGTGCCAGCAACTCGGACGGGGGGCCCACTGAAGCTTTCTTT	CASNSDGGPTEAFF
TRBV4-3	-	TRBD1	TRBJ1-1	TGCGCCAGCAGCCAAGCGGGTTGGGGACAGGTGAACACTGAAGCTTTCTTT	CASSQAGWGQVNTEAFF
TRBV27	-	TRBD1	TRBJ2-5	TGTGCCAGCAGTTCCTACAGGGGGAGCAAAGAGACCCAGTACTTC	CASSSYRGSKETQYF
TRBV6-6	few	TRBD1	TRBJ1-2	TGTGCCAGCAGTTACTCGGGACAGGGTATCTATGGCTACACCTTC	CASSYSGQGIYGYTF
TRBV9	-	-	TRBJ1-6	TGTGCCAGCAGCGTACTGGGAGCGGGTTCACCCCTCCACTTT	CASSVLGAGSPLHF
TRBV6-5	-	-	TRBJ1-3	TGTGCCAGCAGGAGGGGACTAGGTGGAAACACCATATATTTT	CASRRGLGGNTIYF
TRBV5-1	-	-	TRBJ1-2	TGCGCCAGCAGCCCAGTCGGCGGTCTCTATGGCTACACCTTC	CASSPVGGLYGYTF
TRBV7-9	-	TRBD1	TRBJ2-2	TGTGCCAGCAGTCAAATTTCGACAGGGGGCACCGGGGAGCTGTTTTTT	CASSQISTGGTGELFF
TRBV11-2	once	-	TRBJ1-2	TGTGCCAGCAGCTTCCAGGGAAGTTATGGCTACACCTTC	CASSFQGSYGYTF
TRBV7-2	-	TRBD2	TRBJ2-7	TGTGCCAGCAGCTTAGATAGCGGGAGGGTATACGAGCAGTACTTC	CASSLDSGRVYEQYF
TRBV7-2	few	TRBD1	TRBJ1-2	TGTGCCAGCAGCCCGGGGACAGCCCATGGCTACACCTTC	CASSPGTAHGYTF
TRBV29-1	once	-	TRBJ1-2	TGCAGCGTCAGGGGCGGATGGGATGGCTACACCTTC	CSVRGGWDGYTF
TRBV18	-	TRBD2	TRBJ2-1	TGTGCCAGCTCACCGTCCCTAGCGGGGAACAATGAGCAGTTCTTC	CASSPSLAGNNEQFF
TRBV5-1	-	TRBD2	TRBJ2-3	TGCGCCAGCAGCTTGGGATCTAGCGGGGGAGATACGCAGTATTTT	CASSLGSSGGDTQYF
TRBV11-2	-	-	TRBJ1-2	TGTGCCAGCAGCTTAGTCAATTACTATGGCTACACCTTC	CASSLVNYYGYTF
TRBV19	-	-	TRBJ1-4	TGTGCCAGTTCCTCGAGATCAACTAATGAAAAACTGTTTTTT	CASSSRSTNEKLFF
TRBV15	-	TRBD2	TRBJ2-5	TGTGCCACCAGCAGTGGACTAGCGGGGCCCCAAGAGACCCAGTACTTC	CATSSGLAGPQETQYF
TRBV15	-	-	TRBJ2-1	TGTGCCACCAGCAGAGGACAGGAGTCCTACAATGAGCAGTTCTTC	CATSRGQESYNEQFF
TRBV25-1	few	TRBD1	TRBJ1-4	TGTGCCAGCAGTGATGACAGGGATAATGAAAAACTGTTTTTT	CASSDDRDNEKLFF
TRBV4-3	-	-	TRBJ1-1	TGCGCCAGCAGCCGGGCGACAGTGAACACTGAAGCTTTCTTT	CASSRATVNTEAFF
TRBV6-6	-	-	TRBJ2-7	TGTGCCAGCAGTTATGCGACAACCTACGAGCAGTACTTC	CASSYATTYEQYF
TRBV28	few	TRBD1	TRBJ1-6	TGTGCCAGCAGAGGCCGGGACAGGGGTTATTTCTATAATTCACCCCTCCACTTT	CASRGRDRGYFYNSPLHF
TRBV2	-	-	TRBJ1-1	TGTGCCAGCAGTGCCAAAGGACAGACGACTACTGAAGCTTTCTTT	CASSAKGQTTTEAFF
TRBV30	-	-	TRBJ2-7	TGTGCCTGGAACAAGTTCGCCTACGAGCAGTACTTC	CAWNKFAYEQYF
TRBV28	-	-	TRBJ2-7	TGTGCCAGCAGTTTTTCGGCTCAGGGGAGCGAGCAGTACTTC	CASSFSAQGSEQYF
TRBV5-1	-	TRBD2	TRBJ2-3	TGCGCCAGCAGCTCAAGCGGGGGGGCATATACGCAGTATTTT	CASSSSGGAYTQYF
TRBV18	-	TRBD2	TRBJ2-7	TGTGCCAGCTCACTCGCGGGAGGTCCCGAGCAGTACTTC	CASSLAGGPEQYF
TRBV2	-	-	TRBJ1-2	TGTGCCAGCAGCGATGCTTGGGACACTAACTATGGCTACACCTTC	CASSDAWDTNYGYTF
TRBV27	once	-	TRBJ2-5	TGTGCCAGCAGTTTTCAGGGGGGAGGACGAGAGACCCAGTACTTC	CASSFQGGGRETQYF
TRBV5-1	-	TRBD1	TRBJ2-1	TGCGCCAGCAGCTTGACCGGGACAGGGCGGCATGAGCAGTTCTTC	CASSLTGTGRHEQFF
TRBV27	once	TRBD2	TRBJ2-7	TGTGCCAGCAGTTTGTCTAGCGGGAGGATTAGCGAGCAGTACTTC	CASSLSSGRISEQYF
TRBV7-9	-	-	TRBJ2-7	TGTGCCAGCAGCCTCCCCCCCGGGGTTGGTTTTTACGAGCAGTACTTC	CASSLPPGVGFYEQYF
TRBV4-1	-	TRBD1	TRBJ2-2	TGCGCCAGCAGCGCTCCGGGACAGGGGATCGGGGAGCTGTTTTTT	CASSAPGQGIGELFF
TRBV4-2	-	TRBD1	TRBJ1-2	TGTGCCAGCAGCCAAGATAACACCAGGACAGGAGGCTACACCTTC	CASSQDNTRTGGYTF
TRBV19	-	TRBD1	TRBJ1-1	TGTGCCAGTAGTACCCTGACCGGGACAGAGAACACTGAAGCTTTCTTT	CASSTLTGTENTEAFF
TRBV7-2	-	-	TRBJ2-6	TGTGCCAGCAGCTTAGACCCCCGAGGGGGGGCCAACGTCCTGACTTTC	CASSLDPRGGANVLTF
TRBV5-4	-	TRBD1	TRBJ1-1	TGTGCCAGCAGCTTTGGACAGGGCACTGAAGCTTTCTTT	CASSFGQGTEAFF
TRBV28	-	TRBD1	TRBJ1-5	TGTGCCAGCAGCCAAGGGACAGTAAATGGTCAGCCCCAGCATTTT	CASSQGTVNGQPQHF
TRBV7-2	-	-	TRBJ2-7	TGTGCCAGCAGCTTAGCCAGGGGCGAGCCCTACGAGCAGTACTTC	CASSLARGEPYEQYF
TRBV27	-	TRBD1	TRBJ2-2	TGTGCCAGCGGCTACAGGGGGCGGGCCGGGGAGCTGTTTTTT	CASGYRGRAGELFF
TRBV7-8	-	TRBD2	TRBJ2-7	TGTGCCAGCAGCTTAAGTACTAGCGGAACAGTAATTTGGTACGAGCAGTACTTC	CASSLSTSGTVIWYEQYF
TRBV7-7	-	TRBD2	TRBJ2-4	TGTGCCAGCAGCTTTCCTAGCGGAATAGGAAACATTCAGTACTTC	CASSFPSGIGNIQYF
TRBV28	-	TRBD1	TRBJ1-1	TGTGCCAGCAGTTTTACCCAGGGGGTGGTTGCTTTCTTT	CASSFTQGVVAFF
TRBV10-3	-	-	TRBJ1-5	TGTGCCATCAGTGCGGACTTCGGCAATCAGCCCCAGCATTTT	CAISADFGNQPQHF
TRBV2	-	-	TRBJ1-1	TGTGCCAGCAGGCGGGGCCCGAACACTGAAGCTTTCTTT	CASRRGPNTEAFF